The 22 T cell receptor beta chains presented below share a single source sample, sequenced in a study of human T cells and chemical hapten exposure. TCRdb used MiXCR to reprocess the RACE reads, holding one entry per CDR3 protein. The sample lists a few hundred thousand distinct CDR3 sequences, over 6% occurring once. Time point reported: patch test 2, 6 weeks after DPC sensitization. As for treatment: therapeutic diphenylcyclopropenone sensitization with weekly scalp DPC. Sequences were derived from whole blood, sampled in connection with sensitization to the hapten diphenylcyclopropenone (DPC). Source of these receptors: a woman between 18 and 29 years old with alopecia areata. Some clones in this sample may be carry-over from other donors' samples.

The V and J genes are TRBV7-2 and TRBJ2-3; perhaps D is TRBD1 or TRBD2 (5 bases each). Trimming pared 4 bases from V and 3 bases from J, leaving 20 bases between. CDR3 length equals 17 residues. Looked up from germline, CDR1 is SGHTA and CDR2 is FQGNSA. The CDR3 region is CASSSISGYWGTDTQYF. The DNA of the CDR3 is TGTGCCAGCAGCTCCATCTCAGGTTATTGGGGGACAGATACGCAGTATTTT.

This clonotype showed up many times. V and J are TRBV12-3 or TRBV12-4 and TRBJ2-5; no clear D. The V end was cut by 2 bases, the J end by 4 bases, with 5 bases between. The CDR3 is made up of 12 amino acids. CDR3 nucleotide sequence: TGTGCCAGCAGTTTACGAGCAGAGACCCAGTACTTC. This codes for CASSLRAETQYF.

This clonotype was seen only a few times. The rearrangement links TRBV6-1 to TRBJ1-4; a possible D gene is TRBD1 (5 bases). The CDR3 runs 16 residues. In germline, CDR1 is MNHNS, CDR2 SASEGT. The germline V and J ends were trimmed by 0 bases and 3 bases, with 11 bases remaining between them. The CDR3 reads CASSEAGPGSNEKLFF. CDR3 nucleotides: TGTGCCAGCAGTGAAGCGGGGCCCGGGTCTAATGAAAAACTGTTTTTT.

This clonotype appeared a few times. The J gene is TRBJ1-1, the V gene TRBV7-2, with 10 bases that match TRBD1. J gave up 4 bases and V 2 bases, and 4 bases lay outside the gene matches. Germline CDR1 is SGHTA and CDR2 is FQGNSA. The CDR3 totals 15 residues. CDR3 DNA sequence: TGTGCCAGCAGCTTAAAGGGACAGGGGCTCACTGAAGCTTTCTTT. Amino acid sequence: CASSLKGQGLTEAFF.

The CDR3 loop reads CASSFLSRATGANVLTF. The DNA for the CDR3 is TGCGCCAGCAGCTTTCTCTCTCGGGCAACGGGGGCCAACGTCCTGACTTTC. This chain links TRBV5-1 with TRBJ2-6; D ambiguous. This CDR3 is built from 17 residues. Trimming stripped 2 bases from V and 4 bases from J, with 16 bases between. Germline V gives CDR1 SGHRS, CDR2 YFSETQ.

This clonotype was counted at least ten times. The rearrangement links TRBV12-3 or TRBV12-4 to TRBJ1-1, with D unclear. Trimming left V 4 bases short and J 8 bases short, with 8 bases between. The CDR3 spans 11 residues. The CDR3 sequence is CASSWGGEAFF. For the CDR3, the DNA is TGTGCCAGCAGTTGGGGTGGAGAAGCTTTCTTT.

This clonotype came up a few times. The V and J genes are TRBV4-1 and TRBJ2-6; unclear D gene. Trimming shortened V by 1 base and J by 1 base, and 5 bases separated the two germline ends. Germline V CDR1 and CDR2: MGHRA, YSYEKL. The CDR3 is 15 residues long. The DNA for the CDR3 is TGCGCCAGCAGCCAAGCAATTTCTGGGGCCAACGTCCTGACTTTC. Amino acids: CASSQAISGANVLTF.

The V call is TRBV7-2, the J call TRBJ2-7, with D tentatively TRBD2 (6 bases). V lost 0 bases and J 2 bases, leaving 11 bases between the germline ends. The CDR3 totals 15 residues. Germline V gives CDR1 SGHTA, CDR2 FQGNSA. The CDR3 region has the DNA TGTGCCAGCAGCTTAGCGGCGGGGATTACCTACGAGCAGTACTTC. It translates to CASSLAAGITYEQYF.

The chain couples TRBV6-6 to TRBJ1-1, with D unclear. Germline CDR1 MNHNY, CDR2 SVGAGI (reference sequence). This CDR3 is built from 14 residues. The V end lost 7 bases, the J end lost 1 base, and 13 bases lay between the germline ends. In DNA form, the CDR3 reads TGTGCCAGCATCCCACACGGGTCGAACACTGAAGCTTTCTTT. Protein: CASIPHGSNTEAFF.

This clonotype has a count of ten or more. CDR3 coding DNA: TGCAGTGCTAGTGGGTTTGAGGCTAATACGGGCTATGGCTACACCTTC. As protein: CSASGFEANTGYGYTF. The J gene is TRBJ1-2, the V gene TRBV20-1, with D unresolved. V lost 3 bases, J lost 4 bases, and 21 bases lay in between. CDR1 and CDR2 from the germline V gene are DFQATT and SNEGSKA (reference sequence). The CDR3 totals 16 residues.

A few counts support this clonotype. J is TRBJ1-4 and V is TRBV6-2 or TRBV6-3; 11 bases map to TRBD1. CDR1 MNHEY and CDR2 SVGEGT come from the germline V gene. J lost 7 bases, V lost 6 bases, and 7 bases had no gene match. The CDR3 extends over 15 amino acids. DNA for the CDR3: TGTGCCAGCAGGACCTCTGGGACAGGGGGTGAAAAACTGTTTTTT. Its translation is CASRTSGTGGEKLFF.

This sequence joins TRBV7-9 and TRBJ2-3; D may correspond to TRBD1 or TRBD2 (5 bases each). CDR3 length equals 19 residues. CDR1 and CDR2 (germline): SEHNR, FQNEAQ (reference sequence). Trimming removed 5 bases at V and 1 base at J, with 25 bases between. As DNA, the CDR3 is TGTGCCAGCAGCCCCGGATGGGGGAAACAGGCGATGGGCACAGATACGCAGTATTTT. Amino acids: CASSPGWGKQAMGTDTQYF.

This clonotype showed up many times. This chain uses TRBV29-1 with TRBJ1-1; D call uncertain. Trimming stripped 6 bases from V and 3 bases from J, with 11 bases between. The length of the CDR3 is 12 residues. CDR1 is SQVTM and CDR2 is ANQGSEA in the germline V gene. The CDR3 loop reads CSVERVDTEAFF. The CDR3, as DNA: TGCAGCGTGGAAAGGGTCGACACTGAAGCTTTCTTT.

This clonotype appeared a few times. The chain has TRBV5-1 and TRBJ2-5; D is ambiguous. This CDR3 comprises 14 residues. Trimming shortened V by 3 bases and J by 1 base, and 10 bases separated the two germline ends. Germline-derived CDR1 and CDR2 are SGHRS and YFSETQ. This CDR3 reads CASSSGRFQETQYF. DNA for the CDR3: TGCGCCAGCAGCTCCGGGCGTTTCCAAGAGACCCAGTACTTC.

At least ten counts were recorded for this clonotype. V is TRBV12-3 or TRBV12-4 and J is TRBJ2-3, with 7 positions matching TRBD2. J lost 14 bases, V lost 2 bases, and 13 bases had no gene match. This CDR3 has 14 amino acids. CDR3 loop: CASSLIQGLGQTYF. CDR3 DNA sequence: TGTGCCAGCAGTTTAATCCAAGGACTAGGGCAGACGTATTTT.

V is TRBV2 and J is TRBJ2-1; 7 bases fit TRBD2. Unmatched junction bases numbered 1, after V lost 6 bases and J lost 2 bases. The CDR3 is 13 amino acids. In germline, CDR1 is SNHLY, CDR2 FYNNEI. The DNA of the CDR3 is TGTGCCAGCAGCCGGGAGGCCTACAATGAGCAGTTCTTC. As protein: CASSREAYNEQFF.

The chain recombines TRBV18 with TRBJ2-7; 11 positions agree with TRBD2. The CDR3 has 15 residues. Germline loops: CDR1 KGHSH, CDR2 LQKENI. Losses at the gene ends were 6 bases for V and 7 bases for J; bases not matched to a gene: 11. CDR3: CASSPPGLAGGEQYF. The DNA for the CDR3 is TGTGCCAGCTCTCCCCCAGGACTAGCGGGCGGGGAGCAGTACTTC. The variable domain in full, completed from reference TRBV18 and TRBJ2-7, reads NAGVMQNPRHLVRRRGQEARLRCSPMKGHSHVYWYRQLPEEGLKFMVYLQKENIIDESGMPKERFSAEFPKEGPSILRIQQVVRGDSAAYFCASSPPGLAGGEQYFGPGTRLTVT.

The chain has TRBV7-2 and TRBJ2-3, with unresolved D. With 2 bases removed from V and 7 bases from J, the gap between germline ends came to 4 bases. The CDR3 length is 11 residues. Germline loops: CDR1 SGHTA, CDR2 FQGNSA. The CDR3 region is CASSLIYTQYF. In DNA form, the CDR3 reads TGTGCCAGCAGCTTAATATATACGCAGTATTTT.

This clonotype has a handful of counts. J is TRBJ1-1 and V is TRBV5-4; TRBD1 is a possible D gene (6 bases). The CDR3 contains 14 residues. CDR1 SGHNT and CDR2 YYREEE come from the germline V gene (reference sequence). Deletions cut 4 bases from V and 3 bases from J, with 13 bases between. CDR3 in DNA: TGTGCCAGCAGCACCGACAGGTCGGACACTGAAGCTTTCTTT. It encodes CASSTDRSDTEAFF. Full variable domain (missing parts from reference TRBV5-4 and TRBJ1-1): ETGVTQSPTHLIKTRGQQVTLRCSSQSGHNTVSWYQQALGQGPQFIFQYYREEENGRGNFPPRFSGLQFPNYSSELNVNALELDDSALYLCASSTDRSDTEAFFGQGTRLTVV.

This clonotype was recorded many times. The rearrangement uses TRBV7-9 and TRBJ1-6; D is unclear. The CDR3 is 13 residues long. The germline V gene encodes CDR1 SEHNR and CDR2 FQNEAQ (reference sequence). Between the trimmed V and J ends, which lost 1 base and 13 bases, there was a span of 11 bases. CDR3 region: CASSLEGRIPLHF. In DNA form, the CDR3 reads TGTGCCAGCAGCTTAGAGGGCAGGATCCCCCTCCACTTT.

This clonotype was recorded at least ten times. This chain links TRBV6-2 or TRBV6-3 with TRBJ1-1; TRBD1 agrees at 8 bases. This CDR3 spans 19 amino acids. From germline, CDR1 is MNHEY and CDR2 SVGEGT. V lost 2 bases and J lost 0; bases outside the gene matches: 14. CDR3 bases: TGTGCCAGCAGTTACCTACTAGGGACAGGCCCACTTATGAACACTGAAGCTTTCTTT. It codes for CASSYLLGTGPLMNTEAFF.

The CDR3 sequence: CASSYSGSPNSPLHF. The CDR3 bases are TGTGCCAGCAGTTACTCGGGCAGCCCTAATTCACCCCTCCACTTT. The chain joins TRBV6-5 to TRBJ1-6, with D unclear. The germline V gene has CDR1 MNHEY and CDR2 SVGAGI. The CDR3 contains 15 residues. The V end lost 0 bases, the J end lost 6 bases, and 9 bases lay between the germline ends.